The 9 T cell receptor beta chains listed next were all sequenced from one sample in a study of OX40 agonist ivuxolimab in advanced cancers. The protocol was immunoSEQ multiplex PCR, while the TCRdb copy is restricted to in-frame clones and leaves out a portion. In the table there are 48,000 or so clones, about 90% of which are singletons. The sequenced sample was CD4+ or CD8+ T cells sorted from blood, obtained in a trial of the OX40 agonist ivuxolimab. The receptors here all came from an adult with an advanced solid tumor such as melanoma, head and neck, liver or kidney cancer.

The chain joins TRBV7-3 to TRBJ2-5; weak D call: TRBD2 (7 bases). V gave up 2 bases and J gave up 5 bases, with 15 bases separating them. The CDR3 runs 15 residues. Germline CDR1 SGHTA, CDR2 FQGTGA. CDR3 bases: TGTGCCAGCAGCTTAGACGGGGGGCAGGGCGAGACCCAGTACTTC. This codes for CASSLDGGQGETQYF.

V is TRBV4-1 and J is TRBJ1-3; TRBD1 is a possible D gene (5 bases). Germline lookup yields CDR1 MGHRA and CDR2 YSYEKL. The CDR3 runs to 16 residues. Trimming took 0 bases from V and 0 from J, leaving 9 bases between them. Here the CDR3 DNA reads TGCGCCAGCAGCCAAGAGGGGGGGAACTCTGGAAACACCATATATTTT. Protein sequence: CASSQEGGNSGNTIYF.

This chain joins TRBV7-9 and TRBJ2-5; D may be TRBD1 or TRBD2 (7 bases each). Germline V gives CDR1 SEHNR, CDR2 FQNEAQ (reference sequence). The CDR3 spans 13 residues. Trimming cost V 6 bases and J 5 bases, with 13 bases left between them. Here the CDR3 DNA reads TGTGCCAGCAGATCAGGGGGAGGGGAGACCCAGTACTTC. This encodes CASRSGGGETQYF.

V and J are TRBV7-8 and TRBJ1-2, with D maybe TRBD1 (6 bases). CDR3 size: 15 residues. Per the germline V gene, CDR1 is SGHVS and CDR2 is FQNEAQ. Between the trimmed V and J ends, which lost 5 bases and 2 bases, there was a span of 15 bases. CDR3 sequence (DNA): TGTGCCAGCAGCCCACCAGGGGCGCGGAACTATGGCTACACCTTC. Protein: CASSPPGARNYGYTF.

The rearrangement joins TRBV19 to TRBJ2-7; D remains ambiguous. This CDR3 comprises 14 residues. The germline CDR1 and CDR2 sequences are LNHDA and SQIVND (reference sequence). With 6 bases removed from V and 3 bases from J, the gap between germline ends came to 15 bases. CDR3 residues: CASSVRSPLYEQYF. For the CDR3, the DNA is TGTGCCAGTAGCGTGCGATCCCCCCTCTACGAGCAGTACTTC.

J is TRBJ2-2 and V is TRBV4-1; D not resolved. The CDR3 is 13 residues long. Germline V lookup: CDR1 MGHRA, CDR2 YSYEKL. V was pared by 2 bases and J by 7 bases, with 8 bases between. The CDR3 is CASSQKEHGELFF. Here the CDR3 DNA reads TGCGCCAGCAGCCAAAAGGAGCACGGGGAGCTGTTTTTT.

V usage is TRBV6-1 and J usage is TRBJ1-2; the D gene is possibly TRBD1 (5 bases). Trimming removed 6 bases at V and 5 bases at J, with 13 bases between. Germline-derived CDR1 and CDR2 are MNHNS and SASEGT. CDR3 length: 13 amino acids. The CDR3 here is CASSPTSGYGYTF. The DNA for the CDR3 is TGTGCCAGCAGCCCGACCTCAGGGTATGGCTACACCTTC.

The V gene is TRBV4-1, the J gene TRBJ2-1; no clear D gene. Per germline, CDR1 MGHRA and CDR2 YSYEKL. Deletions cut 6 bases from V and 9 bases from J, with 12 bases between. This CDR3 has 12 amino acids. The CDR3 bases are TGCGCCAGCAGTTCTCCCGGCGGTGAGCAGTTCTTC. Translated, it gives CASSSPGGEQFF.

This CDR3 is CASSKTGVNTDTQYF. The DNA for the CDR3 is TGTGCCAGCAGCAAAACAGGGGTAAACACAGATACGCAGTATTTT. The chain has TRBV5-6 and TRBJ2-3; TRBD1 aligns across 7 bases. The trim removed 4 bases at V and 2 bases at J, leaving 7 bases unmatched. Per germline, CDR1 SGHDT and CDR2 YYEEEE. This CDR3 comprises 15 residues.